The next 21 T cell receptor beta chains were all read from a single sample in a study of beta chain features in type 1 diabetes. Isolated RNA was reverse transcribed in full, so expressed TCRB transcripts were sequenced. Profiled with immunoSEQ multiplex PCR; TCRdb holds only in-frame clones, not every one. The data contain 20,000 to 30,000 clones, roughly three quarters of them seen just once; the ten biggest clones take up about 2.2%. Sample: Tregs from blood. The receptors derive from a woman in her 40s in good health.

CDR3 DNA: TGTGCCAGCAGAAGGGTACTAGCTACCATACATCATAATTCACCCCTCCACTTT. Translated, it gives CASRRVLATIHHNSPLHF. The chain combines TRBV21-1 with TRBJ1-6. TRBV21-1 is flagged as a pseudogene. The CDR3 sequence is 18 residues long.

The J gene is TRBJ2-7, the V gene TRBV20-1; D might be TRBD1 (6 bases). The CDR3 contains 11 residues. V lost 6 bases and J 3 bases, leaving 9 bases between the germline ends. Per the germline V gene, CDR1 is DFQATT and CDR2 is SNEGSKA (reference sequence). CDR3 residues: CSATGHYEQYF. In nucleotides, the CDR3 is TGCAGTGCCACGGGACACTACGAGCAGTACTTC.

In this sample, this clone turned up a few times. The rearrangement joins TRBV7-2 to TRBJ2-7, with D possibly matching TRBD1 (6 bases). Germline values: CDR1 SGHTA, CDR2 FQGNSA. V gave up 1 base and J gave up 2 bases, with 15 bases separating them. This CDR3 has 16 residues. This CDR3 reads CASSLDRRTVTYEQYF. The CDR3 DNA reads TGTGCCAGCAGCTTAGACCGTCGGACAGTCACCTACGAGCAGTACTTC.

This clone has just one count. The chain uses TRBV4-3 and TRBJ2-7; a possible D gene is TRBD1 (6 bases). The CDR3 is 15 residues long. Germline V lookup: CDR1 LGHNA, CDR2 YSLEER. V lost 4 bases, J lost 1 base, and 14 bases lay in between. Here the CDR3 reads CASSRSRDTSYEQYF. CDR3 nucleotides: TGCGCCAGCAGCCGCAGCCGGGACACTTCCTACGAGCAGTACTTC.

The rearrangement links TRBV5-1 to TRBJ1-1; D unresolved. The CDR3 loop spans 14 amino acids. Trimming took off 2 bases at V and 1 base at J, with 9 bases between the two ends. Germline CDR1 and CDR2: SGHRS and YFSETQ. The CDR3 reads CASSLADGNTEAFF. The DNA for the CDR3 is TGCGCCAGCAGCTTAGCGGACGGGAACACTGAAGCTTTCTTT.

This rearrangement joins TRBV19 to TRBJ2-5; 7 bases are shared with TRBD1. The V gene's germline CDR1 is LNHDA and CDR2 SQIVND (reference sequence). This CDR3 has 15 amino acids. Trimming at V came to 6 bases and at J to 5 bases, leaving 12 bases not matched to a gene. CDR3 nucleotide sequence: TGTGCCAGTAGCATGGGAGCAGGGGGAGAGGAGACCCAGTACTTC. This gives the protein CASSMGAGGEETQYF.

The chain links TRBV2 to TRBJ2-1; the match to TRBD2 covers 12 bases. V lost 4 bases and J lost 0; bases outside the gene matches: 13. The CDR3 is 20 residues long. CDR1 is SNHLY and CDR2 is FYNNEI in the germline V gene. CDR3 coding DNA: TGTGCCAGCAGTGGGGCGGGATATGGACTAGCGGGGAGCTCCTACAATGAGCAGTTCTTC. Its protein is CASSGAGYGLAGSSYNEQFF.

The rearrangement links TRBV23-1 to TRBJ2-7; D possibly corresponds to TRBD2 (5 bases). TRBV23-1 is labeled an ORF, and its function is uncertain. Trimming stripped 2 bases from V and 5 bases from J, with 19 bases between. The CDR3 is made up of 16 amino acids. CDR3: CASSQEGSPFRHEQYF. CDR3 DNA sequence: TGCGCCAGCAGTCAAGAGGGCTCCCCTTTTCGGCACGAGCAGTACTTC.

This clone was picked up one time. This chain links TRBV2 with TRBJ1-2, with 10 bases identical to TRBD1. CDR3 length: 13 residues. Germline V gives CDR1 SNHLY, CDR2 FYNNEI. V lost 8 bases and J lost 5; bases outside the gene matches: 5. CDR3 nucleotides: TGTGCCAGCGCCGGGACAGGGGAGTATGGCTACACCTTC. Translated: CASAGTGEYGYTF.

This chain connects TRBV6-5 to TRBJ2-7; 8 nucleotides line up with TRBD2. CDR3 length equals 13 residues. CDR1 MNHEY and CDR2 SVGAGI come from the germline V gene. The ends lost 7 bases at V and 3 bases at J; junction bases unmatched: 5. The DNA for the CDR3 is TGTGCCAGCAAGATAAGCGGGGGCTACGAGCAGTACTTC. Amino acids: CASKISGGYEQYF.

This sequence joins TRBV4-1 and TRBJ2-7, with D perhaps matching TRBD2 (5 bases). Looked up from germline, CDR1 is MGHRA and CDR2 is YSYEKL. The V end was cut by 5 bases, the J end by 3 bases, with 8 bases between. There are 12 residues in the CDR3. The CDR3 protein is CASSSSGYEQYF. In DNA form, the CDR3 reads TGCGCCAGCAGCTCAAGCGGCTACGAGCAGTACTTC.

This clone was detected only once. The J gene is TRBJ2-7, the V gene TRBV7-2; 8 nucleotides line up with TRBD2. The CDR3 runs to 15 residues. Germline V CDR1 and CDR2: SGHTA, FQGNSA. The V gene end was trimmed by 2 bases and the J gene end by 2 bases; junction bases not matched to a gene: 5. CDR3 in amino acids: CASSLRPGGAYEQYF. The CDR3 DNA is TGTGCCAGCAGCTTACGGCCCGGGGGGGCCTACGAGCAGTACTTC.

The gene calls are TRBV7-8 and TRBJ2-3; D possibly corresponds to TRBD2 (6 bases). This CDR3 contains 16 residues. The ends were cut back, 4 bases at V and 3 bases at J, with 17 bases in the middle. Germline CDR1 reads SGHVS; CDR2 reads FQNEAQ. In DNA form, the CDR3 reads TGTGCCAGCAGCTCGGGCCAACTCAGCGGGACAGATACGCAGTATTTT. Translated, it gives CASSSGQLSGTDTQYF.

V usage is TRBV7-9 and J usage is TRBJ2-3, with a weak D call TRBD1 (6 bases). The CDR3 is 12 amino acids. V shed 5 bases and J shed 11 bases, with 14 bases lying between them. The germline V gene has CDR1 SEHNR and CDR2 FQNEAQ (reference sequence). The chain's CDR3 is CASSEQGTKQYF. Here the CDR3 DNA reads TGTGCCAGCAGCGAACAGGGTACTAAGCAGTATTTT. The full variable domain, its missing parts supplied by reference TRBV7-9 and TRBJ2-3, is DTGVSQNPRHKITKRGQNVTFRCDPISEHNRLYWYRQTLGQGPEFLTYFQNEAQLEKSRLLSDRFSAERPKGSFSTLEIQRTEQGDSAMYLCASSEQGTKQYFGPGTRLTVL.

V gene TRBV2 combines with J gene TRBJ2-3; TRBD2 is a possible D gene (6 bases). The CDR3 has 14 amino acids. The V and J ends lost 6 bases and 4 bases respectively, with 14 bases between them. CDR1 SNHLY and CDR2 FYNNEI come from the germline V gene. The CDR3 DNA reads as TGTGCCAGCAGGAGGCGGGGAGGTGCAGATACGCAGTATTTT. It translates to CASRRRGGADTQYF.

This rearrangement joins TRBV15 to TRBJ2-6; D may be TRBD2 (5 bases). The CDR3 consists of 15 residues. Germline V gene lookup returns CDR1 LNHNV and CDR2 YYDKDF (reference sequence). With 1 base removed from V and 3 bases from J, the gap between germline ends came to 7 bases. The CDR3 loop is CATSRGRVGANVLTF. The CDR3, as DNA: TGTGCCACCAGCAGAGGGCGGGTTGGGGCCAACGTCCTGACTTTC.

The chain employs TRBV5-1 and TRBJ2-7, with D tentatively TRBD1 (5 bases). V was clipped by 1 base and J by 4 bases, with 12 bases between them. The CDR3 is made up of 14 amino acids. CDR1 and CDR2 from the germline V gene are SGHRS and YFSETQ. For the CDR3, the DNA is TGCGCCAGCAGCTTGACAGGCCAGGTATACGAGCAGTACTTC. Translated: CASSLTGQVYEQYF.

V and J are TRBV27 and TRBJ1-5, with a possible D match to TRBD1 (6 bases). The CDR3 loop spans 13 amino acids. V was shortened by 6 bases and J by 4 bases, with 10 bases between the two germline ends. Germline V gene sequence: CDR1 MNHEY, CDR2 SMNVEV (reference sequence). The CDR3 here is CASRTGKNQPQHF. CDR3 coding DNA: TGTGCCAGCAGGACAGGCAAAAATCAGCCCCAGCATTTT.

This clone was seen more than once but under ten times. The rearrangement links TRBV7-2 to TRBJ2-2; D might be TRBD2 (5 bases). Germline V gene data show CDR1 as SGHTA and CDR2 as FQGNSA. The ends were cut back, 4 bases at V and 7 bases at J, with 16 bases in the middle. There are 15 residues in the CDR3. The chain's CDR3 is CASSSRRGEGGELFF. DNA for the CDR3: TGTGCCAGCAGCTCTAGACGGGGTGAAGGCGGGGAGCTGTTTTTT.

This chain joins TRBV5-1 and TRBJ2-3, with TRBD2 matching over 10 bases. Per the germline V gene, CDR1 is SGHRS and CDR2 is YFSETQ. Losses at the gene ends were 2 bases for V and 0 bases for J; bases not matched to a gene: 3. This CDR3 spans 16 amino acids. The CDR3, as DNA: TGCGCCAGCAGCTTTAGACTAGCGGGCAGCACAGATACGCAGTATTTT. Encoded protein: CASSFRLAGSTDTQYF.

The V and J genes are TRBV7-9 and TRBJ1-2; D is undetermined. Germline V lookup: CDR1 SEHNR, CDR2 FQNEAQ (reference sequence). V was pared by 1 base and J by 4 bases, with 10 bases between. The CDR3 has 14 residues. CDR3 DNA: TGTGCCAGCAGCTTAGTTAGCCAGAGCTATGGCTACACCTTC. Amino acids: CASSLVSQSYGYTF.